The 20 T cell receptor beta chains below come from one sample, sequenced in a study of blood T cell repertoires in COVID-19. Assay used: immunoSEQ multiplex PCR; TCRdb lists only in-frame clones, some missing. This table holds about 190,000 clones, about four fifths found once. The material sequenced was peripheral blood. The receptors stem from a woman in her sixties or seventies with active or convalescent COVID-19.

CDR3 DNA: TGTGCCAGCAGTCCAGGGGAGGGGTTAACAGATACGCAGTATTTT. The encoded protein is CASSPGEGLTDTQYF. The chain uses TRBV7-9 and TRBJ2-3, with D possibly matching TRBD2 (7 bases). In germline, CDR1 is SEHNR, CDR2 FQNEAQ (reference sequence). The CDR3 covers 15 residues. Trimming stripped 6 bases from V and 3 bases from J, with 16 bases between.

V is TRBV4-1 and J is TRBJ2-5; 7 nucleotides match TRBD2. This CDR3 spans 15 amino acids. V lost 0 bases, J lost 4 bases, and 5 bases stayed unmatched. The germline gives CDR1 MGHRA, CDR2 YSYEKL. The CDR3, as DNA: TGCGCCAGCAGCCAAGATGGGACTAATAGAGAGACCCAGTACTTC. It codes for CASSQDGTNRETQYF.

This clone was seen a single time. The rearrangement joins TRBV6-5 to TRBJ2-7, with 8 bases fitting TRBD2. Germline V gene lookup returns CDR1 MNHEY and CDR2 SVGAGI. The length of the CDR3 is 15 residues. J gave up 4 bases and V 11 bases, and 16 bases lay outside the gene matches. CDR3: CASLERPSGGYEQYF. CDR3 DNA sequence: TGTGCCTCCCTGGAGAGGCCCAGCGGGGGATACGAGCAGTACTTC.

This chain joins TRBV13 and TRBJ2-3, with 10 bases identical to TRBD1. The CDR3 contains 15 residues. Germline loops: CDR1 PRHDT, CDR2 FYEKMQ (reference sequence). Trimming removed 1 base from V and 3 bases from J; junction bases left unmatched: 1. The DNA for the CDR3 is TGTGCCAGCAGCTTAGTGGGACAGGGGACAGATACGCAGTATTTT. Protein sequence: CASSLVGQGTDTQYF.

Written as DNA, the CDR3 is TGTGCCAGCTTAGGCGGGACTAGCGCGGACCATGAGCAGTTCTTC. Its translation is CASLGGTSADHEQFF. The chain recombines TRBV28 with TRBJ2-1; TRBD2 matches 10 bases. The germline CDR1 and CDR2 sequences are MDHEN and SYDVKM. The V and J ends lost 8 bases and 8 bases, in that order; junction bases with no gene match: 12. The CDR3 is made up of 15 amino acids.

DNA for the CDR3: TGTGCCAGCAGCCCGACTAGCCTACAAGAGACCCAGTACTTC. Its translation: CASSPTSLQETQYF. The chain is built from TRBV11-3 and TRBJ2-5, with TRBD2 matching over 7 bases. Germline V CDR1 and CDR2: SGHNT, YENEEA. With V trimmed by 5 bases and J by 2 bases, 5 bases remained unmatched. This CDR3 is built from 14 residues.

The CDR3, as DNA: TGCAGTGCTAGTTCCCGGGATAGTTTTGTGCGGCAGTACTTC. As protein: CSASSRDSFVRQYF. V is TRBV20-1 and J is TRBJ2-7, with D possibly matching TRBD2 (5 bases). V was pared by 3 bases and J by 9 bases, with 21 bases between. The germline V gene has CDR1 DFQATT and CDR2 SNEGSKA (reference sequence). This CDR3 has 14 amino acids.

J is TRBJ2-5 and V is TRBV10-3, with 13 bases that match TRBD2. Trimming took 10 bases from V and 2 from J; bases not matched to a gene: 4. Looked up from germline, CDR1 is ENHRY and CDR2 is SYGVKD. This CDR3 region has 14 residues. The CDR3 region has the DNA TGTGCCACTGGGACTAGCGGGGCACAAGAGACCCAGTACTTC. Translating it yields CATGTSGAQETQYF.

This sequence joins TRBV6-5 and TRBJ1-4; the D gene is possibly TRBD1 (5 bases). Trimming took off 0 bases at V and 7 bases at J, with 9 bases between the two ends. Germline V gene sequence: CDR1 MNHEY, CDR2 SVGAGI. The CDR3 is 14 residues long. The CDR3 protein is CASSYSGGREKLFF. The CDR3 bases are TGTGCCAGCAGTTACTCGGGGGGTCGTGAAAAACTGTTTTTT.

The genes are TRBV7-9 and TRBJ2-7; 8 nucleotides line up with TRBD1. This CDR3 has 15 residues. Trimming at V came to 3 bases and at J to 2 bases, leaving 6 bases not matched to a gene. Germline loops: CDR1 SEHNR, CDR2 FQNEAQ (reference sequence). CDR3 nucleotide sequence: TGTGCCAGCAGCTTCTCGACAGGGGTGGCCTACGAGCAGTACTTC. Translated, it gives CASSFSTGVAYEQYF.

The sample holds a few counts of this clone. The CDR3: CASSLDRAGADSGANVLTF. CDR3 nucleotide sequence: TGTGCCAGCAGCTTGGATCGGGCAGGGGCCGACTCTGGGGCCAACGTCCTGACTTTC. The chain uses TRBV5-4 and TRBJ2-6; possible D gene TRBD1, 6 bases. Germline V gene sequence: CDR1 SGHNT, CDR2 YYREEE (reference sequence). CDR3 length: 19 residues. V shed 0 bases and J shed 0 bases, with 16 bases lying between them.

V gene TRBV18 combines with J gene TRBJ2-7; D gene uncertain. Germline CDR1 reads KGHSH; CDR2 reads LQKENI. The CDR3 runs to 13 residues. The V and J ends lost 7 bases and 0 bases respectively, with 10 bases between them. As DNA, the CDR3 is TGTGCCAGCTTCGGCGGAAGCTCCTACGAGCAGTACTTC. It is translated as CASFGGSSYEQYF.

The rearrangement uses TRBV5-1 and TRBJ2-7; TRBD2 matches at 7 bases. V dropped 0 bases and J dropped 4; count of bases not matched to a gene: 10. CDR1 and CDR2 (germline): SGHRS, YFSETQ. The CDR3 totals 16 residues. The CDR3 region is CASSLDWASGMYEQYF. In DNA, the CDR3 is TGCGCCAGCAGCTTGGACTGGGCTAGCGGAATGTACGAGCAGTACTTC.

V is TRBV6-5 and J is TRBJ2-3; tentatively, D is TRBD2 (6 bases). Germline CDR1 is MNHEY and CDR2 is SVGAGI. V lost 11 bases, J lost 1 base, and 16 bases lay in between. The CDR3 is 14 residues long. In nucleotides, the CDR3 is TGTGCCTCCTCCCGTGGAGGGGGCACAGATACGCAGTATTTT. As protein: CASSRGGGTDTQYF.

The genes are TRBV9 and TRBJ2-7; TRBD2 agrees at 13 bases. The trim removed 4 bases at V and 6 bases at J, leaving 10 bases unmatched. From germline, CDR1 is SGDLS and CDR2 YYNGEE. This CDR3 contains 16 residues. The CDR3 sequence is CASSPRTSGSSGEQYF. The CDR3 nucleotides are TGTGCCAGCAGCCCCCGGACTAGCGGGAGTTCGGGCGAGCAGTACTTC. The complete variable domain, with remaining parts taken from reference TRBV9 and TRBJ2-7, reads DSGVTQTPKHLITATGQRVTLRCSPRSGDLSVYWYQQSLDQGLQFLIQYYNGEERAKGNILERFSAQQFPDLHSELNLSSLELGDSALYFCASSPRTSGSSGEQYFGPGTRLTVT.

This rearrangement joins TRBV18 to TRBJ2-2, with 8 bases lining up with TRBD1. The CDR3 runs 16 residues. J lost 5 bases, V lost 1 base, and 6 bases had no gene match. Germline V gene lookup returns CDR1 KGHSH and CDR2 LQKENI. CDR3 residues: CASSPRGQGPTGELFF. As DNA, the CDR3 is TGTGCCAGCTCACCACGCGGACAGGGACCTACCGGGGAGCTGTTTTTT.

The rearrangement uses TRBV6-1 and TRBJ2-3, with TRBD1 matching over 9 bases. V was clipped by 4 bases and J by 4 bases; unmatched bases: 9. The CDR3 is 16 residues long. Germline V gene sequence: CDR1 MNHNS, CDR2 SASEGT. The CDR3: CASSGYAGTGPDTQYF. Here the CDR3 DNA reads TGTGCCAGCAGTGGGTACGCAGGGACAGGGCCAGATACGCAGTATTTT.

This CDR3 reads CASSQLFSGETYEQYF. The CDR3 DNA sequence: TGCGCCAGCAGCCAGCTCTTTAGCGGGGAAACCTACGAGCAGTACTTC. This chain links TRBV4-1 with TRBJ2-7, with 8 bases that match TRBD2. This CDR3 comprises 16 residues. After removal of 3 bases from V and 2 bases from J, the junction contained 9 bases not matched to a gene. The germline V gene has CDR1 MGHRA and CDR2 YSYEKL.

The rearrangement joins TRBV28 to TRBJ2-7; D is possibly TRBD2 (5 bases). This CDR3 region has 12 residues. With 7 bases removed from V and 7 bases from J, the gap between germline ends came to 14 bases. Germline CDR1 MDHEN, CDR2 SYDVKM. For the CDR3, the DNA is TGTGCCAGCAACCAAGTCCGAGGGGAGCAGTACTTC. Protein sequence: CASNQVRGEQYF.

The rearrangement links TRBV5-4 to TRBJ1-1; 8 bases align to TRBD1. Trimming cost V 0 bases and J 1 base; bases outside gene matches: 11. The CDR3 runs to 18 residues. Germline-derived CDR1 and CDR2 are SGHNT and YYREEE (reference sequence). The CDR3 nucleotides read TGTGCCAGCAGCTTGGGGGCAGGGGGCGCCTGGGGGAACACTGAAGCTTTCTTT. Its protein product is CASSLGAGGAWGNTEAFF.